This TCR beta chain is drawn from a study of T-cell memory formation after mild COVID-19. Turning to the study itself: In these data, TCR clusters were largely donor specific. Study-wide findings and caveats: Mostly located in CM and EM were contracting CD4+ clones, with contracting CD8+ clones located in EMRA. That cross-reactive memory joined was suggested by some responding clones appearing in pre-infection memory.

Germline trimming cut 3 bases from V and 3 bases from J; bases unmatched to any gene: 10. CDR1 is KGHSH and CDR2 is LQKENI in the germline V gene. The CDR3 runs to 17 residues. TCRdb itself ran the 5' RACE reads through MiXCR, one entry per CDR3 protein. Of some 280,000 distinct CDR3 sequences in the sample, around 15% were seen once. Regarding this clonotype: No antigen is known for it.

This TCR derives from a man aged 18 to 30 who had mild COVID-19 (a few samples of this study predate the infection). Cell type and time point are not known. Material: PBMCs or a T cell subset sorted from them (not recorded which). The rearrangement uses TRBV18 and TRBJ2-7; 11 bases align to TRBD2. CDR3 in DNA: TGTGCCAGCTCACCCGTCCCGGGTAGCGGGGGGGACTACGAGCAGTACTTC. This gives the protein CASSPVPGSGGDYEQYF.